The following is a TCR beta chain sequence with its context. Its antigen is undetermined. Germline V gene lookup returns CDR1 DFQATT and CDR2 SNEGSKA (reference sequence). The CDR3 has 15 amino acids. Trimming removed 6 bases from V and 7 bases from J; junction bases left unmatched: 13. A process of 5'RACE template switching, which added a universal primer site and UMIs, was used to make TCR cDNA. One entry per CDR3 protein, called by TCRdb with MiXCR from the 5' RACE reads. This table has roughly 300,000 distinct CDR3 sequences, 6.8% appearing once. This entry is derived from a study of T cells after yellow fever vaccination. The study's findings and limits: Most primary-vaccination clones recurred post-booster (around 95% CD4, about 90% CD8). Any FACS-sorted repertoire could hold abundant clonotypes that contaminate it from the bulk population.

This receptor was identified in a man aged 18 to 29 who received the YFV17D yellow fever vaccine. The gene calls are TRBV20-1 and TRBJ2-3; 10 positions match TRBD2. This material consisted of PBMCs, taken roughly 47 days after the first yellow fever vaccination. The CDR3, as DNA: TGCAGTGCCTCCTTGAGCGGGGGGGCCTCGAATACGCAGTATTTT. Amino acids: CSASLSGGASNTQYF.